These 23 T cell receptor beta chains share one sample of origin, sequenced in a study of T cells in Graves' hyperthyroidism and ophthalmopathy. TCR beta CDR3 sequences were amplified from RNA transcripts. First-round RT-PCR with HTBI primers amplified the TCR CDR3 region. TCRdb passed the multiplex PCR reads through MiXCR, listing each CDR3 protein once. The data contain about 130,000 distinct CDR3 sequences, approximately 20% of them singletons. Sequencing was performed on blood. Receptors were obtained from a woman between 45 and 60 years old with Graves' hyperthyroidism that later progressed to Graves' ophthalmopathy.

This chain links TRBV20-1 with TRBJ1-2, with D possibly TRBD1 on 6 matching bases. Germline V gene data show CDR1 as DFQATT and CDR2 as SNEGSKA (reference sequence). V was shortened by 3 bases and J by 1 base, with 6 bases between the two germline ends. The CDR3 has 12 residues. The CDR3 spells CSARDSNYGYTF. The DNA for the CDR3 is TGCAGTGCTAGGGACAGTAACTATGGCTACACCTTC.

This chain connects TRBV10-3 to TRBJ1-2; TRBD1 matches at 9 bases. Unmatched junction bases numbered 4, after V lost 3 bases and J lost 5 bases. Germline CDR1 is ENHRY and CDR2 is SYGVKD. CDR3 length: 14 residues. The CDR3: CAISDAGQGYGYTF. DNA of the CDR3: TGTGCCATCAGTGATGCGGGACAGGGATATGGCTACACCTTC.

This clonotype was recorded once. This sequence joins TRBV11-3 and TRBJ2-4; D is uncertain. Trimming stripped 3 bases from V and 2 bases from J, with 5 bases between. Germline CDR1 and CDR2: SGHNT and YENEEA. The CDR3 covers 13 residues. CDR3: CASSFGPKNIQYF. In DNA form, the CDR3 reads TGTGCCAGCAGCTTCGGACCCAAAAACATTCAGTACTTC.

The sample holds many counts of this clonotype. The chain's CDR3 is CASSHRDRGRLLTGELFF. The CDR3 DNA is TGCGCCAGCAGCCACCGGGACAGGGGGCGTTTATTGACCGGGGAGCTGTTTTTT. V usage is TRBV5-1 and J usage is TRBJ2-2; 12 bases line up with TRBD1. In germline, CDR1 is SGHRS, CDR2 YFSETQ. V shed 4 bases and J 5 bases; nucleotides not matched to a gene: 12. The CDR3 spans 18 residues.

This clonotype showed up many times. The rearrangement uses TRBV9 and TRBJ2-1; D uncertain. V was clipped by 5 bases and J by 5 bases, with 20 bases between them. The CDR3 length is 16 residues. The germline V gene has CDR1 SGDLS and CDR2 YYNGEE. The CDR3, as DNA: TGTGCCAGCAGTAAATCCGGTTGGGCGGCGGACAATGAGCAGTTCTTC. It is translated as CASSKSGWAADNEQFF. The whole variable domain, filled in from reference TRBV9 and TRBJ2-1, reads DSGVTQTPKHLITATGQRVTLRCSPRSGDLSVYWYQQSLDQGLQFLIQYYNGEERAKGNILERFSAQQFPDLHSELNLSSLELGDSALYFCASSKSGWAADNEQFFGPGTRLTVL.

This chain uses TRBV28 with TRBJ2-7, with 8 bases that match TRBD2. This CDR3 has 14 amino acids. V lost 6 bases, J lost 11 bases, and 15 bases stayed unmatched. Germline values: CDR1 MDHEN, CDR2 SYDVKM. CDR3 coding DNA: TGTGCCAGCAGCCAACTAGCGGAAACAAGGCAGGAGTACTTC. This codes for CASSQLAETRQEYF.

This clonotype was recorded once. V is TRBV7-2 and J is TRBJ2-5; TRBD2 is a possible D gene (6 bases). The CDR3 runs 14 residues. V was cut by 2 bases and J by 3 bases, with 10 bases left in between. Germline loops: CDR1 SGHTA, CDR2 FQGNSA. DNA of the CDR3: TGTGCCAGCAGCTTACAGGGCGGGAAAGAGACCCAGTACTTC. Its translation is CASSLQGGKETQYF.

This clonotype was seen a few times. The junction shows a germline mismatch at one end, possibly a read error. V usage is TRBV13 and J usage is TRBJ2-2; either TRBD1 or TRBD2 may supply D (5 bases each). Germline-derived CDR1 and CDR2 are PRHDT and FYEKMQ (reference sequence). The CDR3 length is 15 residues. Written as DNA, the CDR3 is TGTGCCAGCAGCATAGGGGCGGGTCTCACCGGGGAGCTGTTTTTT. This sequence encodes CASSIGAGLTGELFF.

At least ten counts were recorded for this clonotype. The chain joins TRBV6-1 to TRBJ2-1; TRBD2 matches 8 bases. The CDR3 totals 16 residues. Trimming took 8 bases from V and 0 from J; bases not matched to a gene: 9. The germline V gene has CDR1 MNHNS and CDR2 SASEGT. Here the CDR3 DNA reads TGTGCCAGCCGGGGGGTAGCGGGGAGCTCCTACAATGAGCAGTTCTTC. Its translation: CASRGVAGSSYNEQFF.

The J gene is TRBJ2-1, the V gene TRBV19; D is unresolved. The V and J ends lost 6 bases and 6 bases respectively, with 15 bases between them. The CDR3 spans 14 residues. From germline, CDR1 is LNHDA and CDR2 SQIVND (reference sequence). The CDR3 sequence is CASSPGSWSNEQFF. The CDR3 bases are TGTGCCAGTAGCCCCGGGTCGTGGTCCAATGAGCAGTTCTTC.

Only a few counts were recorded for this clonotype. The chain recombines TRBV28 with TRBJ2-6; D possibly matches TRBD1 or TRBD2 (6 bases each). The CDR3 contains 16 residues. Trimming cost V 8 bases and J 4 bases, with 18 bases left between them. Germline CDR1 is MDHEN and CDR2 is SYDVKM. The CDR3 nucleotides are TGTGCCAGCGGGGGGACAATCCCCTCGGGGGCCAACGTCCTGACTTTC. Its protein product is CASGGTIPSGANVLTF.

At least ten counts were recorded for this clonotype. J is TRBJ2-7 and V is TRBV28; no reliable D call. The V gene lost 5 bases and the J gene lost 3 bases, with 5 bases spanning the gap. The CDR3 extends over 11 amino acids. Looked up from germline, CDR1 is MDHEN and CDR2 is SYDVKM. Here the CDR3 reads CASSPHYEQYF. CDR3 DNA: TGTGCCAGCAGTCCGCACTACGAGCAGTACTTC.

This clonotype was seen many times. The rearrangement joins TRBV29-1 to TRBJ1-1; TRBD1 matches 7 bases. V dropped 6 bases and J dropped 4; count of bases not matched to a gene: 5. CDR3 size: 12 residues. Germline assignment: CDR1 SQVTM and CDR2 ANQGSEA. CDR3 region: CSVGDRATEAFF. The DNA for the CDR3 is TGCAGCGTCGGTGACAGGGCCACTGAAGCTTTCTTT.

Concerning this clonotype itself: One end of the junction does not line up with germline, which may come from a read error. The genes are TRBV15 and TRBJ2-7; either TRBD1 or TRBD2 may fit D (7 bases each). The J call may be in error: the DNA end matches TRBJ2-1 better. CDR1 LNHNV and CDR2 YYDKDF come from the germline V gene (reference sequence). This CDR3 is 13 amino acids long. CDR3 nucleotide sequence: TGTGCCACCAGCGGAGACAGGGACTACGAGCAGTTCTTC. It yields the protein CATSGDRDYEQFF.

This clonotype came up many times. This chain uses TRBV11-2 with TRBJ2-3; 10 positions match TRBD2. Per germline, CDR1 SGHAT and CDR2 FQNNGV. After removal of 5 bases from V and 1 base from J, the junction contained 3 bases not matched to a gene. CDR3 length: 15 residues. The CDR3 DNA is TGTGCCAGCAGCCTAGCGGGAGCTGGCACAGATACGCAGTATTTT. Residues: CASSLAGAGTDTQYF.

V gene TRBV5-6 combines with J gene TRBJ2-1; tentatively, D is TRBD2 (5 bases). This CDR3 comprises 16 residues. Germline V gene data show CDR1 as SGHDT and CDR2 as YYEEEE. The germline V and J ends were trimmed by 0 bases and 0 bases, with 10 bases remaining between them. The CDR3 DNA sequence: TGTGCCAGCAGCTTGGCCGGCGGGCACTCCTACAATGAGCAGTTCTTC. It encodes CASSLAGGHSYNEQFF. Full variable domain (remainder filled in from reference TRBV5-6 and TRBJ2-1): DAGVTQSPTHLIKTRGQQVTLRCSPKSGHDTVSWYQQALGQGPQFIFQYYEEEERQRGNFPDRFSGHQFPNYSSELNVNALLLGDSALYLCASSLAGGHSYNEQFFGPGTRLTVL.

Points on this clonotype: As the CDR3 is not closed by the conserved phenylalanine or tryptophan, this likely results from a read error. The chain has TRBV28 and TRBJ1-5; possibly TRBD1 for D (5 bases). CDR3 length: 15 residues. V was shortened by 3 bases and J by 0 bases, with 9 bases between the two germline ends. CDR1 and CDR2 (germline): MDHEN, SYDVKM. CDR3 sequence: CASSFTGASNQPQHC. CDR3 DNA sequence: TGTGCCAGCAGTTTTACCGGGGCTAGCAATCAGCCCCAGCATTGT.

V and J are TRBV3-1 and TRBJ2-6, with 7 bases lining up with TRBD1. The germline V gene has CDR1 LGHDT and CDR2 YNNKEL (reference sequence). The CDR3 extends over 16 amino acids. V shed 4 bases and J 0 bases; nucleotides not matched to a gene: 3. The CDR3 nucleotides are TGTGCCAGCAGCCGGACAGGCTACTCTGGGGCCAACGTCCTGACTTTC. Translated, it gives CASSRTGYSGANVLTF.

The rearrangement uses TRBV28 and TRBJ2-7; 10 bases agree with TRBD2. V shed 10 bases, J shed 3 bases, and the junction held 9 bases outside the gene matches. Germline V gene sequence: CDR1 MDHEN, CDR2 SYDVKM. This CDR3 is built from 14 residues. CDR3 protein: CATHGLAADYEQYF. As DNA, the CDR3 is TGTGCCACCCACGGACTAGCGGCCGACTACGAGCAGTACTTC.

V and J are TRBV18 and TRBJ1-1; D unclear. Germline V CDR1 and CDR2: KGHSH, LQKENI. The CDR3 length is 15 residues. The V and J ends lost 3 bases and 6 bases respectively, with 17 bases between them. The CDR3 is CASSPLEIPPAEAFF. For the CDR3, the DNA is TGTGCCAGCTCACCGCTAGAAATCCCTCCCGCTGAAGCTTTCTTT.

Only a few counts were recorded for this clonotype. V gene TRBV7-3 combines with J gene TRBJ2-4; the D gene could be TRBD1 or TRBD2 (5 bases each). V was clipped by 3 bases and J by 1 base, with 13 bases between them. The germline CDR1 and CDR2 sequences are SGHTA and FQGTGA. The CDR3 consists of 16 residues. For the CDR3, the DNA is TGTGCCAGCAGCTTGGGACCCGCCGGGGCCAAAAACATTCAGTACTTC. Translating gives CASSLGPAGAKNIQYF. Full variable domain (rest looked up from reference TRBV7-3 and TRBJ2-4): GAGVSQTPSNKVTEKGKYVELRCDPISGHTALYWYRQSLGQGPEFLIYFQGTGAADDSGLPNDRFFAVRPEGSVSTLKIQRTERGDSAVYLCASSLGPAGAKNIQYFGAGTRLSVL.

This clonotype was seen at least ten times. DNA for the CDR3: TGTGCCAGCAGTTTATTTACGGGGGCGAACACCGGGGAGCTGTTTTTT. Its protein is CASSLFTGANTGELFF. The chain combines TRBV12-3 or TRBV12-4 with TRBJ2-2; weak D call: TRBD2 (6 bases). The CDR3 loop spans 16 amino acids. Trimming left V 2 bases short and J 0 bases short, with 10 bases between.

This clonotype occurred many times. The chain combines TRBV20-1 with TRBJ2-5; 7 bases line up with TRBD1. From germline, CDR1 is DFQATT and CDR2 SNEGSKA (reference sequence). The CDR3 contains 11 residues. The trim removed 3 bases at V and 5 bases at J, leaving 0 bases unmatched. CDR3 sequence reads: CSARTGETQYF. In nucleotides, the CDR3 is TGCAGTGCTAGGACAGGGGAGACCCAGTACTTC.